This T cell receptor beta chain stems from a study of cytomegalovirus exposure and HLA in healthy donors (dated by TCRdb to the late 2010s). Background for the entire study: In an earlier analysis of around 540 of the donors, about 260 Gb of sequence data and 100 million or so unique TCR beta sequences from roughly 180 million T cells were reported. The study aimed to test whether signatures of past pathogen exposure could be identified by cataloging public T cell receptors. Every discovery cohort repertoire had been produced on one sequencing platform. The T cell repertoires of some 670 subjects were profiled by immunosequencing and related to cytomegalovirus serostatus. Besides the first cohort of approximately 670 subjects, a separate validation cohort made up of 120 or so different subjects was used. Among several hundred genotyped donors of the cohort, an average of about 220,000 unique TCR beta nucleotide sequences was sequenced per donor, of which 15% to 20% were non-productive. Both class I and class II loci were covered by HLA typing, at four-digit resolution. Typing coverage differed by locus: A, B, C, DRB1 and DQB1 were typed in about 620-630 donors, DQA1 in 522, DPA1 in 600 to 610, and DPB1 in approximately 450. In a later genetic analysis, genome-wide SNP genotypes for about three fifths of the 666 donors were used, and that subset was treated as a discovery cohort. Donor age, sex, ethnicity and CMV serostatus were compiled alongside the repertoire data. Among the 398 genotyped donors, around 79% belonged to the genetic ancestry cluster associated with self-reported Caucasian donors. In the later analysis, no new phenotypic data were used to find candidate immune exposures; instead, reliance was placed on TCR beta sequences and their occurrence across donors. Several DR-DQ haplotypes were treated as single units for association and clustering because of strong linkage in the cohort. To predict cytomegalovirus infection status, the study combined high-throughput TCR immunosequencing, statistical association of individual TCRs with disease status, and machine learning. A later analysis re-analyzed previously published TCR beta repertoires from approximately 700 donors and added high-resolution HLA genotyping to study TCR occurrence patterns. An early release that covered roughly 600 HLA-typed donors contained approximately 300 gigabases of sequencing data and tens of millions of unique TCR sequences. In an earlier analysis of around 540 of the donors, high-throughput TCR beta sequencing was used to judge whether each TCR beta V gene segment behaved as functional or pseudogenic.

The V and J ends are trimmed by 4 bases and 10 bases, leaving 17 bases between them. Via the germline V gene, CDR1 is LGHNA and CDR2 YSLEER. The CDR3 starts with the cysteine, ends with the phenylalanine, and has 14 residues. CDR3 DNA is the only sequence kept; it has 42 bases, read in frame from the first base. On this clone itself: No antigen is known for it. No qualities accompany the bases; no much larger clone lies one base away.

Library generation was performed with the immunoSEQ multiplex PCR assay. The multiplex PCR relied on a mix of 60 forward primers for TCR Vbeta segments and 13 reverse primers for TCR Jbeta segments. The CDR3 region of rearranged TCR beta genes was amplified from genomic DNA with a multiplex PCR assay. On the Illumina HiSeq System, the amplified TCR beta libraries were sequenced as 87-base-pair reads. On the study's bioinformatics: Across the 670 or so repertoires, a later analysis counted roughly 77 million unique TCR beta chains, around 11 million of which were shared by at least two donors. Raw reads were error-corrected and collapsed into unique sequences by a nearest-neighbor algorithm in which closely related sequences were merged to remove PCR and sequencing errors. To assign V, D and J gene segments, CDR3 sequences were aligned to IMGT reference sequences. Each retained sequence needed at least a six-nucleotide match to both a V gene segment and a J gene segment. A rearrangement counted as productive if the CDR3 had no stop codons and remained in frame with V and J, and every other rearrangement counted as non-productive. Following IMGT convention, CDR3 was defined as the stretch from the second conserved V-encoded cysteine to the conserved J-encoded phenylalanine. The earlier analysis of some 540 of the donors excluded any sequence lacking an unambiguous match to a single V gene segment. An earlier analysis of a few hundred of the donors called V segments functional above 56.7% productive rearrangements and segregating when the between-donor standard deviation exceeded 5%. A statistical classification framework was built for diagnosing cytomegalovirus status from the catalog of TCR beta chain sequences. V and J gene assignment, in a later analysis, came from comparing TCR nucleotide sequences with IMGT/GENE-DB human TR gene sequences. In a later analysis, CDR3 sequences and most-parsimonious VDJ recombination scenarios were assigned using the TCRdist pipeline. In a later analysis, each TCR beta chain was defined by its CDR3 amino acid sequence together with its V-gene family, and reads lacking a unique V-gene family were excluded. To address suspected cross-contamination and a sequencing artifact, a later analysis removed approximately 600 highly shared, low-generation-probability nucleotide sequences. In a later analysis, a clonal expansion index for each public chain was calculated from normalized within-repertoire ranks of inferred template counts. In a later analysis, generation probabilities were computed using a VDJ recombination model fitted to out-of-frame rearrangements, and the results were checked against IGoR. In a later analysis, hypergeometric tests were used to score TCR-TCR, TCR-HLA and TCR-CMV co-occurrence, with a repertoire-size bias correction applied to TCR pairs. A later analysis estimated false discovery rates by permuting HLA or CMV assignments 20 times. In a later analysis, co-occurring TCRs were grouped using DBSCAN, with TCRdist sequence similarity added in when clustering inside HLA-allele-positive subsets. Repertoires with fewer than 30,000 or more than 120,000 public chains, plus five repertoires with anomalous nucleotide sharing, were excluded from co-occurrence clustering. TCRdb mirrors the immuneACCESS table, restricted to in-frame sequences. Some clones are absent from its copies; in checked studies, under half trace to an unresolved V gene, and the reason for the others is unknown. The V and J calls and the clone size are those of that table, but D and trimming were determined from the DNA. Within this sample are around 200,000 clones, with 75% to 85% of them counted one time only. The leading ten clones occupy 0.65% of the sample.

Here is what the overall study found, with its caveats: The cohort was sequenced for TCR beta chains only, and without alpha or paired-chain data the features that could be detected were limited. Correlated functional status among segregating V segments might be attributable to linkage disequilibrium, but an unknown experimental factor could not be ruled out. The study gave a list of 150 to 200 TCR beta chains associated with cytomegalovirus. Three of the identified cytomegalovirus-associated TCR beta chains were confirmed in vitro to be specific for cytomegalovirus antigens. It was suggested by the authors that the approach could potentially be generalized to other disease states and immunological phenotypes. The classifier was reported to diagnose cytomegalovirus status with high specificity and sensitivity in both the original and validation cohorts. According to a later analysis, most CMV-associated TCR beta chains appeared to be HLA-restricted, and the HLA associations seemed to be driven largely by CMV exposure. Assigning TCR associations to individual alleles was difficult when HLA alleles, especially DR and DQ, strongly co-occurred. CMV serostatus was the only immune exposure information available for the cohort. In a later analysis, the rate of TCR association differed among HLA loci, with DRB1 alleles having the most associated TCRs and HLA-C alleles having the fewest. A later analysis associated roughly 17,000 TCR beta sequences with specific HLA alleles at a false discovery rate of 0.05. A group of highly shared sequence variants was considered likely to be a technical artifact of the sequencing pipeline. The earlier analysis of 587 of the donors excluded 15 to 20 rarely observed V segments, including chromosome 9 orphons, because counts were too low. Several of the top co-occurrence clusters appeared to be linked to parvovirus B19, influenza, CMV and Epstein-Barr virus, according to a later analysis. A further reported finding was that TCR beta sequences accurately predicted the HLA-A and HLA-B alleles for most subjects in the first cohort. An earlier analysis of approximately 500 of the donors showed that most TCR beta V segments appeared in productive rearrangements either about 87% or about 30% of the time, which broadly matched IMGT annotations. Presence/absence analyses assumed roughly uniform sequencing depth across donors, an assumption that may not hold. Because HLA typing was missing for some donors at each locus, association tests included only the typed subset. Because the 87-base-pair reads could not distinguish some IMGT-functional V segments, including TRBV6-2 and TRBV6-3, those segments were excluded. In a later genetic analysis, a missense DCLRE1C variant was associated with V-gene and J-gene trimming of TCR beta chains, and the association was replicated in an independent cohort. In a later analysis, HLA-associated TCR beta chains showed more clonal expansion and lower generation probabilities than non-associated chains that were equally common. While some public TCRs were present in many individuals, most TCR sequences turned up only very rarely across donors. A later genetic analysis reported fewer N-insertions in productive TCRs among donors in an Asian-associated ancestry cluster than the approximately 670-donor mean.

The cohort comprised 550 to 700 healthy bone marrow donors. Cohort members were all nominally healthy when sampled, although unrecorded immune exposures were likely present. The donor was CMV seronegative and was included in the group of 352 seronegative cohort members. Each donor provided a peripheral blood sample, and peripheral blood mononuclear cells were used for TCR beta sequencing. Genomic DNA extraction from the blood cell samples was performed with the Qiagen DNeasy Blood Extraction Kit. Sequencing used PBMCs. This clonotype was sampled from a boy aged 5 to 17 in good health and CMV-seronegative. The rearranged segments are TRBV4-3 and TRBJ2-1; a weak D assignment points to TRBD2 (6 bases agree). The CDR3 protein sequence reads: CASSPGTQSDEQFF. Here is the DNA: TGCGCCAGCAGCCCCGGGACTCAGAGCGACGAGCAGTTCTTC.